This T cell receptor beta chain emerged from a study of cytomegalovirus exposure and HLA in healthy donors. The sample holds a few counts of this clone. This CDR3 spans 13 amino acids. Germline assignment: CDR1 LNHDA and CDR2 SQIVND (reference sequence). V was cut by 5 bases and J by 9 bases, with 11 bases left in between. Both 60 Vbeta primers and 13 Jbeta primers went into the PCR. Repertoires were generated with immunoSEQ multiplex PCR, while TCRdb's copy carries only in-frame clones and drops some. The table lists under 130,000 clones, around 76% of them singletons. The gene calls are TRBV19 and TRBJ1-6; weak D call: TRBD1 (5 bases). Sequenced sample: PBMCs. This sequence originates from a man aged 40-50 years in good health and CMV-seropositive. This CDR3 is CASSRGFGSPLHF. CDR3 nucleotides: TGTGCCAGTAGTCGGGGGTTCGGTTCACCCCTCCACTTT.